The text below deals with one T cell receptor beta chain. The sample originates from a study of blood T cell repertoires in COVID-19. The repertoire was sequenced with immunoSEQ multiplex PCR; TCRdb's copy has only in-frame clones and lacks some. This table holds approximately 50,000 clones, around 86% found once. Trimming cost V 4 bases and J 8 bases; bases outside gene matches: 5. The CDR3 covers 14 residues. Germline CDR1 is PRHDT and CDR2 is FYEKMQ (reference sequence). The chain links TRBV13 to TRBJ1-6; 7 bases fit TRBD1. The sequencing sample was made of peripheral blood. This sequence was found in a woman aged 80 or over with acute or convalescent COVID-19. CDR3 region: CASSSGQAYSPLHF. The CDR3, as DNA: TGTGCCAGCAGCTCAGGACAGGCTTATTCACCCCTCCACTTT.